What follows describes a single TCR beta chain. This specimen comes from a study of technical replicates of blood from several donors. Clones were sequenced by immunoSEQ multiplex PCR, and TCRdb holds only the in-frame ones, with some missing. Here the sample spans 85,000 to 100,000 clones, 95% being singletons. V was pared by 3 bases and J by 3 bases, with 5 bases of the junction left unmatched. Germline V lookup: CDR1 MDHEN, CDR2 SYDVKM. CDR3 length equals 15 residues. This receptor was taken from a human donor in good health. The chain employs TRBV28 and TRBJ1-5; 7 positions agree with TRBD1. Sequences were obtained from T cells isolated from PBMCs. The CDR3 region has the DNA TGTGCCAGCAGTTTCTTGGGACAGTACAATCAGCCCCAGCATTTT. Its protein product is CASSFLGQYNQPQHF. The whole variable domain, remainder taken from reference TRBV28 and TRBJ1-5, is DVKVTQSSRYLVKRTGEKVFLECVQDMDHENMFWYRQDPGLGLRLIYFSYDVKMKEKGDIPEGYSVSREKKERFSLILESASTNQTSMYLCASSFLGQYNQPQHFGDGTRLSIL.